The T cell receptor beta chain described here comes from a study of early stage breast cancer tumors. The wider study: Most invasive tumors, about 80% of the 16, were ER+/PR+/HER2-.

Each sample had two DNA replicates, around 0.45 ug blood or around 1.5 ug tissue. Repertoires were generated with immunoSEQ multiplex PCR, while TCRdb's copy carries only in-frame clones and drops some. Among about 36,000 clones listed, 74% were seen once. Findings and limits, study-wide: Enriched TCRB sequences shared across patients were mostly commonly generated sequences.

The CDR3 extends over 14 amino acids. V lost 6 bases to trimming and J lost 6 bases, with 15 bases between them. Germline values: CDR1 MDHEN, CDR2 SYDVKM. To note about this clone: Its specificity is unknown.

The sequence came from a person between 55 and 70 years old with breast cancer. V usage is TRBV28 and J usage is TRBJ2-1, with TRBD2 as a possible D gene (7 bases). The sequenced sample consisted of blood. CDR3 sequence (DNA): TGTGCCAGCAGGCCAGCGGGGACACTCAATGAGCAGTTCTTC. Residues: CASRPAGTLNEQFF.